The source of this T cell receptor (beta chain) is a study of vaccination and CD4 T cells after COVID-19. The treatment was: roughly 10-day PBMC culture with coronavirus spike peptide pools or control peptides (ViraFEST assay). Trimming pared 2 bases from V and 7 bases from J, leaving 12 bases between. This CDR3 has 14 amino acids. The Oncomine TCR Beta short-read assay was applied to DNA of cultured CD4+ T cells. TCRdb re-analysed the PCR reads in MiXCR, keeping a single row per CDR3 protein. The data contain roughly 11,000 distinct CDR3 sequences, around 64% of them singletons. A word on this clonotype: Its specificity is unknown.

The chain employs TRBV12-3 or TRBV12-4 and TRBJ1-5; D may be TRBD1 (6 bases). Sequencing was performed on CD4+ T cells from blood, cultured in vitro. This sequence originates from a human donor who had recovered from COVID-19. CDR3 amino acids: CASSLSGVGQPQHF. CDR3 DNA sequence: TGTGCCAGCAGTTTATCAGGGGTTGGGCAGCCCCAGCATTTT.